This T cell receptor (beta chain) was sequenced in a study of T-cell reconstitution after alpha-beta-depleted transplantation in children. This clonotype was picked up many times. It was with unique molecular identifiers that the TCRbeta library was prepared. TCRdb redid the calling of the PCR reads with MiXCR, one entry per CDR3 protein. The sample lists around 380,000 distinct CDR3 sequences, approximately 11% occurring once. Trimming removed 0 bases at V and 13 bases at J, with 18 bases between. The germline V gene encodes CDR1 MNHNS and CDR2 SASEGT. This CDR3 region has 14 residues. The receptor was derived from a human donor who donated a stem cell graft to a child with acute myeloid leukemia. This chain links TRBV6-1 with TRBJ2-5; D possibly corresponds to TRBD2 (5 bases). The sequences come from PBMCs from the stem cell graft donor, collected from the stem cell graft. The CDR3 sequence is CASSEAMAGRAGYF. The CDR3 DNA sequence: TGTGCCAGCAGTGAAGCCATGGCGGGCCGGGCGGGGTACTTC.